This T cell receptor (beta chain) was found in a study of T cells in Graves' hyperthyroidism and ophthalmopathy. The diagnoses drew upon clinical symptoms, serum thyroxine and TRAb, thyroid ultrasound and orbital computed tomography. This clonotype was observed a few times. The V and J ends lost 3 bases and 9 bases respectively, with 12 bases between them. Germline V CDR1 and CDR2: DFQATT, SNEGSKA (reference sequence). The CDR3 consists of 12 residues. The source material, RNA transcripts, was used to amplify TCR beta CDR3 regions. During a first-round RT-PCR of the TCR CDR3, the HTBI primer set was used. TCRdb re-called the multiplex PCR reads through MiXCR, storing one row per CDR3 protein. The data contain hundreds of thousands of distinct CDR3 sequences, around 15% of them singletons.

The chain is built from TRBV20-1 and TRBJ2-4; no clear D gene. Specimen: blood. The sequence came from a woman aged 18-30 years with Graves' hyperthyroidism. CDR3 DNA: TGCAGTGCTAGTAACCCTTCGGGCATTCAGTACTTC. Its protein is CSASNPSGIQYF.